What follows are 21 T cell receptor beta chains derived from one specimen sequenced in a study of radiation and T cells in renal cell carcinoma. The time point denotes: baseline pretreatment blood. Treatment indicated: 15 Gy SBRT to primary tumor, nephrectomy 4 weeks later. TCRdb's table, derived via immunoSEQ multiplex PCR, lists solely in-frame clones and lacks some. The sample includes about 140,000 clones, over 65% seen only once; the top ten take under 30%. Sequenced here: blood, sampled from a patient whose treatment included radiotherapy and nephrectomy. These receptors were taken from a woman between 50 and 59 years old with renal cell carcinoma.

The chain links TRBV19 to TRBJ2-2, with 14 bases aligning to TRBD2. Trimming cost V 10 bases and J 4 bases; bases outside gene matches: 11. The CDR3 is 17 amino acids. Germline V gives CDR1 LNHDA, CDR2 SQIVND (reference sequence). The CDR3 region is CATAETSGRAGTGELFF. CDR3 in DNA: TGTGCCACCGCCGAGACTAGCGGGAGGGCGGGCACCGGGGAGCTGTTTTTT.

CDR3 sequence: CASSFRTSGGQNIQYF. CDR3 bases: TGTGCCAGCAGCTTTAGGACTAGCGGGGGGCAAAACATTCAGTACTTC. J is TRBJ2-4 and V is TRBV5-6, with 14 bases fitting TRBD2. This CDR3 has 16 amino acids. Germline values: CDR1 SGHDT, CDR2 YYEEEE. J was trimmed by 5 bases and V by 2 bases; bases with no gene match: 3.

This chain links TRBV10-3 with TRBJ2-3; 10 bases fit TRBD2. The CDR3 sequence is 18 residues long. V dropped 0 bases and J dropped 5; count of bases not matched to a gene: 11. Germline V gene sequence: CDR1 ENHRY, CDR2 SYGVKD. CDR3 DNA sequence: TGTGCCATCAGTGAGTCGGTAGCGGGAGGCACCCGGGGAGATACGCAGTATTTT. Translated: CAISESVAGGTRGDTQYF.

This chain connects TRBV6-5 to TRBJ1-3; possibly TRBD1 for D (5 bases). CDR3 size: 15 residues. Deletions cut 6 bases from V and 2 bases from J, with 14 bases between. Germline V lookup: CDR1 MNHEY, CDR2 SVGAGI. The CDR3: CASSRQGRAGNTIYF. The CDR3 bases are TGTGCCAGCAGCCGCCAGGGCAGGGCTGGAAACACCATATATTTT.

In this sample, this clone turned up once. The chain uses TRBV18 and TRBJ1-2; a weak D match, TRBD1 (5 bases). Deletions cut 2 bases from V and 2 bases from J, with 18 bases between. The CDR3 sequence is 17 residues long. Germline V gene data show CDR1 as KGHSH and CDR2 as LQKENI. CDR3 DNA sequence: TGTGCCAGCTCACCAGTGGGGTTAGGGGCCGAAAACTATGGCTACACCTTC. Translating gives CASSPVGLGAENYGYTF. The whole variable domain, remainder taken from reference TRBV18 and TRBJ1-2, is NAGVMQNPRHLVRRRGQEARLRCSPMKGHSHVYWYRQLPEEGLKFMVYLQKENIIDESGMPKERFSAEFPKEGPSILRIQQVVRGDSAAYFCASSPVGLGAENYGYTFGSGTRLTVV.

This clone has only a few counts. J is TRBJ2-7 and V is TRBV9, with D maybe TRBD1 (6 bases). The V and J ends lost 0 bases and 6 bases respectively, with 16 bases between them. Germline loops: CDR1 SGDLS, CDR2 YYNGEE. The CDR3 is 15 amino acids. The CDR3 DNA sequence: TGTGCCAGCAGCGTAGATCCGTCAGGGGATAGCGAGCAGTACTTC. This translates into CASSVDPSGDSEQYF.

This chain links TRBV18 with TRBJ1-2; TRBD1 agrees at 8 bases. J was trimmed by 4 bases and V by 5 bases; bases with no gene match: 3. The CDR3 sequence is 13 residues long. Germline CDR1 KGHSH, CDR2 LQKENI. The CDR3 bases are TGTGCCAGCTCAGCAGGGGGCACCTATGGCTACACCTTC. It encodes CASSAGGTYGYTF.

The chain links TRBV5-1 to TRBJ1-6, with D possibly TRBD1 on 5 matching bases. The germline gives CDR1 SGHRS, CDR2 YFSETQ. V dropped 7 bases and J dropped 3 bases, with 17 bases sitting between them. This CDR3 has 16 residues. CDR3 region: CASVKERGVYNSPLHF. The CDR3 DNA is TGCGCCAGCGTAAAAGAGAGGGGAGTCTATAATTCACCCCTCCACTTT.

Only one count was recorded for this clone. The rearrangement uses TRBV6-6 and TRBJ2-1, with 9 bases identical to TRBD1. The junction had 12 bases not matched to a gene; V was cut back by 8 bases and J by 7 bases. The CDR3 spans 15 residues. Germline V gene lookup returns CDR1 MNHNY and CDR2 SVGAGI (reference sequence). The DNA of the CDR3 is TGTGCCAGCGTGACAGGGGGAGGGCCGGGGAATGAGCAGTTCTTC. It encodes CASVTGGGPGNEQFF.

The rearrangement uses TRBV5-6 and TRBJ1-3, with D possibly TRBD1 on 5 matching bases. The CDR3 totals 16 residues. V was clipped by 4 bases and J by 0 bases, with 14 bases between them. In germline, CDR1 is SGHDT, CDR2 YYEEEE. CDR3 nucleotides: TGTGCCAGCAGCCCTCCGGGGGGAGCCTCTGGAAACACCATATATTTT. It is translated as CASSPPGGASGNTIYF. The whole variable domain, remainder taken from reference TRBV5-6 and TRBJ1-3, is DAGVTQSPTHLIKTRGQQVTLRCSPKSGHDTVSWYQQALGQGPQFIFQYYEEEERQRGNFPDRFSGHQFPNYSSELNVNALLLGDSALYLCASSPPGGASGNTIYFGEGSWLTVV.

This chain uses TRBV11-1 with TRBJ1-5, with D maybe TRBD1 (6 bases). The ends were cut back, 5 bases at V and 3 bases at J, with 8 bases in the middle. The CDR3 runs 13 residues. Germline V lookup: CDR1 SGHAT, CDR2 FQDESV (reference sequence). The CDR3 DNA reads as TGTGCCAGCAGCAGACAGGTCAATCAGCCCCAGCATTTT. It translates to CASSRQVNQPQHF. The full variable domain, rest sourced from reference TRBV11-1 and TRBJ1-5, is EAEVAQSPRYKITEKSQAVAFWCDPISGHATLYWYRQILGQGPELLVQFQDESVVDDSQLPKDRFSAERLKGVDSTLKIQPAELGDSAMYLCASSRQVNQPQHFGDGTRLSIL.

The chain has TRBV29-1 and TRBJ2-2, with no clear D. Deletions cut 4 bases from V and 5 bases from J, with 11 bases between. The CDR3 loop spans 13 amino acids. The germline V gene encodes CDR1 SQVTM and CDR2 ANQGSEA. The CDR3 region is CSVVQQSTGELFF. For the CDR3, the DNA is TGCAGCGTTGTTCAGCAGTCGACCGGGGAGCTGTTTTTT.

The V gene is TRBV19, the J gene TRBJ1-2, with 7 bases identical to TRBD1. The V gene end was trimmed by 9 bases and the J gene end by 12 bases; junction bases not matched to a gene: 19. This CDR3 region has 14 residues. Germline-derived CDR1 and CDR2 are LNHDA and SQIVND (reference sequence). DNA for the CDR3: TGTGCCAGCAATCCTTCGAAGACAGGGCGGTTCCACACCTTC. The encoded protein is CASNPSKTGRFHTF. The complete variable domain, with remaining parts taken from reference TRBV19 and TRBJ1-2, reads DGGITQSPKYLFRKEGQNVTLSCEQNLNHDAMYWYRQDPGQGLRLIYYSQIVNDFQKGDIAEGYSVSREKKESFPLTVTSAQKNPTAFYLCASNPSKTGRFHTFGSGTRLTVV.

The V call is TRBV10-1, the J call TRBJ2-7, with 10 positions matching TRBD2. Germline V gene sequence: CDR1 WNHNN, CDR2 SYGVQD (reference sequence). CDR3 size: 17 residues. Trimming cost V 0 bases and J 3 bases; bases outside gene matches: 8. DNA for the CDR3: TGCGCCAGCAGTGAGTCGATTGCTAGCGGGAGTGGCTACGAGCAGTACTTC. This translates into CASSESIASGSGYEQYF.

The CDR3 bases are TGTGCCAGCAGCGCAGCCTTAACGGGACAGTGGAGCTACGAGCAGTACTTC. Protein: CASSAALTGQWSYEQYF. The V call is TRBV5-4, the J call TRBJ2-7; 7 nucleotides line up with TRBD1. CDR3 length equals 17 residues. Per the germline V gene, CDR1 is SGHNT and CDR2 is YYREEE (reference sequence). Trimming took 4 bases from V and 3 from J; bases not matched to a gene: 16.

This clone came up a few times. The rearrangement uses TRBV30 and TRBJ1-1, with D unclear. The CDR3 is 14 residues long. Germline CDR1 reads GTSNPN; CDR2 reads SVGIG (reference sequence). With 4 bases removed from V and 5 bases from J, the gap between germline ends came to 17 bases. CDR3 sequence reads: CAWTTGSHGTEAFF. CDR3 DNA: TGTGCCTGGACCACGGGCTCCCATGGGACTGAAGCTTTCTTT.

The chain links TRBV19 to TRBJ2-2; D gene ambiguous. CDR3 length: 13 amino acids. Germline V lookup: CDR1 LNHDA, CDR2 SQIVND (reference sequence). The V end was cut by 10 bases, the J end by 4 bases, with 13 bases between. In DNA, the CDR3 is TGTGCCACCAAAAGGGAAGCCACCGGGGAGCTGTTTTTT. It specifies CATKREATGELFF. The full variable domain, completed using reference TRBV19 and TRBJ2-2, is DGGITQSPKYLFRKEGQNVTLSCEQNLNHDAMYWYRQDPGQGLRLIYYSQIVNDFQKGDIAEGYSVSREKKESFPLTVTSAQKNPTAFYLCATKREATGELFFGEGSRLTVL.

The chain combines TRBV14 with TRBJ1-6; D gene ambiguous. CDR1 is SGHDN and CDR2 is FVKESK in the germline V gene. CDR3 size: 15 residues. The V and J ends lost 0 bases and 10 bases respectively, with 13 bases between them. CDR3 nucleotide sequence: TGTGCCAGCAGCCAAGATGGGAGGGTTGGATCACCCCTCCACTTT. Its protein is CASSQDGRVGSPLHF. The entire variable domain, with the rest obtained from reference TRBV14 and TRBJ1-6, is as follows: EAGVTQFPSHSVIEKGQTVTLRCDPISGHDNLYWYRRVMGKEIKFLLHFVKESKQDESGMPNNRFLAERTGGTYSTLKVQPAELEDSGVYFCASSQDGRVGSPLHFGNGTRLTVT.

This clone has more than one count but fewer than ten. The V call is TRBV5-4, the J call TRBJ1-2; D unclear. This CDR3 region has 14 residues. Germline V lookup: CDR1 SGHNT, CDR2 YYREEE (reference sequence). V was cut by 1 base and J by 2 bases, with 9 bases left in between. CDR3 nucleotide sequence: TGTGCCAGCAGCTTGCCGTTTGGGAACTATGGCTACACCTTC. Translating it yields CASSLPFGNYGYTF.

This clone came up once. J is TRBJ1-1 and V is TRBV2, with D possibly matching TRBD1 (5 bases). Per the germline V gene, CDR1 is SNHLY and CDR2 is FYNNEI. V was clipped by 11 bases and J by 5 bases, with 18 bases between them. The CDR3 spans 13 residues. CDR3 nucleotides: TGTGCCGGCGCCTTAGGGGTCTGGACTGAAGCTTTCTTT. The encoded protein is CAGALGVWTEAFF.

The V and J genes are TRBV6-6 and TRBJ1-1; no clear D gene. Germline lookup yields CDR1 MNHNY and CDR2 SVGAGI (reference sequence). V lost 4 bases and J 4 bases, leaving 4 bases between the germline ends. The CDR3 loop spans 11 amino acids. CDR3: CASSFLTEAFF. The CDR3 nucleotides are TGTGCCAGCAGTTTTCTCACTGAAGCTTTCTTT.